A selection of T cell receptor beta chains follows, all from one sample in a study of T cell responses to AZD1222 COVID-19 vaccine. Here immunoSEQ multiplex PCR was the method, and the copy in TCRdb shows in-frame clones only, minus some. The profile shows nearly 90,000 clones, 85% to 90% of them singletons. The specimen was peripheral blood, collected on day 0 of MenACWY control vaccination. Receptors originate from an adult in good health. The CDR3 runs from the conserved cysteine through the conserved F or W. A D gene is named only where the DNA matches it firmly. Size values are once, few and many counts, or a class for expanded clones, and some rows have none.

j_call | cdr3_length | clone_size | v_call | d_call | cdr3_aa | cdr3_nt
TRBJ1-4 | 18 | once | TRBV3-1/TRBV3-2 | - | CASSQPRRDTPTNEKLFF | TGTGCCAGCAGCCAACCCCGTAGGGACACACCAACTAATGAAAAACTGTTTTTT
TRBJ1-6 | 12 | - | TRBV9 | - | CASSVGNSPLHF | TGTGCCAGCAGCGTGGGGAATTCACCCCTCCACTTT
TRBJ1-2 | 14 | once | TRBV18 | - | CASSSGQGDYGYTF | TGTGCCAGCTCATCCGGACAAGGGGACTATGGCTACACCTTC
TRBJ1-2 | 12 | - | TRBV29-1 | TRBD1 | CSVGRGQGGYTF | TGCAGCGTTGGTAGGGGGCAGGGTGGCTACACCTTC
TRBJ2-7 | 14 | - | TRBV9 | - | CASSVGLQGYEQYF | TGTGCCAGCAGCGTAGGGCTACAGGGATACGAGCAGTACTTC
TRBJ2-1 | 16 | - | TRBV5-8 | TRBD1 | CASSSRDRGPYNEQFF | TGTGCCAGCAGCTCTCGGGACAGGGGGCCCTACAATGAGCAGTTCTTC
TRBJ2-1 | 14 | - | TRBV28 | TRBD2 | CASSSLAGGPEQFF | TGTGCCAGCAGTTCGCTAGCGGGGGGGCCGGAACAGTTCTTC
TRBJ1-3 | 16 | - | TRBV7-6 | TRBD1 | CASSDNRGDSGNTIYF | TGTGCCAGCAGCGACAACAGGGGCGACTCTGGAAACACCATATATTTT
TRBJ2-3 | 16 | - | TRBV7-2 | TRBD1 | CASSPQGTGVLDTQYF | TGTGCCAGCAGCCCCCAGGGGACAGGCGTCCTGGATACGCAGTATTTT
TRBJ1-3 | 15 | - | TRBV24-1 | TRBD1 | CATSLGTGSGNTIYF | TGTGCCACCAGTTTGGGGACAGGCTCTGGAAACACCATATATTTT
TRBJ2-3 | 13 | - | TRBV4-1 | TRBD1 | CASRGQGSDTQYF | TGCGCCAGCAGAGGACAGGGGTCAGATACGCAGTATTTT
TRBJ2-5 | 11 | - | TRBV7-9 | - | CASSNQETQYF | TGTGCCAGCAGCAACCAAGAGACCCAGTACTTC
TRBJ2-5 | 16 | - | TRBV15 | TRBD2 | CATSGKFLAGQETQYF | TGTGCCACCAGCGGAAAATTCTTAGCGGGGCAAGAGACCCAGTACTTC
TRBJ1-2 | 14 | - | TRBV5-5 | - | CASSLFPGSYGYTF | TGTGCCAGCAGCTTGTTCCCAGGGTCCTATGGCTACACCTTC
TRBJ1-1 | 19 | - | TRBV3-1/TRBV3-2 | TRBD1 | CASSQDIRRQGGKDTEAFF | TGTGCCAGCAGCCAAGATATACGCCGACAGGGAGGTAAGGACACTGAAGCTTTCTTT
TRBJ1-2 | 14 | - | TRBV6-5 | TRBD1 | CASNPGQGNYGYTF | TGTGCCAGCAACCCTGGACAGGGGAACTATGGCTACACCTTC